The T cell receptor (beta chain) under discussion was sequenced for a study of tumor and adjacent non-tumor tissue in lung cancer. Turning to the study itself: Aged roughly 31 to 76 years, patients included roughly ten men and about 5 women with stage I to III disease. Each sample yielded 4 million to 4.5 million productive TCRbeta reads on average.

The library came from three nested PCR rounds adapted from ARM-PCR protocols. TCRdb re-analysed the multiplex PCR reads in MiXCR, keeping a single row per CDR3 protein. The sample records approximately 130,000 distinct CDR3 sequences, approximately 71% being singletons. As for this clonotype: Its antigen is still unknown.

RNA was extracted from bulk tissue without any cell sorting. V was pared by 7 bases and J by 0 bases, with 3 bases of the junction left unmatched. The CDR3 consists of 14 residues. The germline gives CDR1 SGHTA, CDR2 FQGNSA. Findings of the study overall: Tumor tissue had significantly higher TCR diversity than normal lung. Normal lung showed higher cumulative top 100 clone frequency than tumor.

The receptor comes from a man aged 25 to 45 with non-small cell lung cancer. Sequencing was carried out using lung tumor tissue. The chain couples TRBV7-2 to TRBJ2-7, with 10 bases identical to TRBD2. CDR3 sequence: CASTSGGDSYEQYF. The CDR3 bases are TGTGCCAGCACCAGCGGGGGGGACTCCTACGAGCAGTACTTC.